This entry lists 27 T cell receptor beta chains sequenced from one sample in a study of blood T cell repertoires in COVID-19. Assay: immunoSEQ multiplex PCR; the TCRdb copy retains only in-frame clones and omits some. The table includes some 290,000 clones, 83% detected once. Sequencing was carried out using peripheral blood. These receptor sequences come from a man between 60 and 75 years old who had recovered from COVID-19.

In this sample, this clone turned up a few times. The chain carries TRBV27 and TRBJ1-4, with unresolved D. The V and J ends lost 3 bases and 3 bases respectively, with 8 bases between them. In germline, CDR1 is MNHEY, CDR2 SMNVEV (reference sequence). This CDR3 is built from 14 residues. DNA for the CDR3: TGTGCCAGCAGTTTTACCCAGGCTAATGAAAAACTGTTTTTT. Translating it yields CASSFTQANEKLFF.

V and J are TRBV6-1 and TRBJ2-7; possible D gene TRBD1, 8 bases. V was shortened by 2 bases and J by 5 bases, with 13 bases between the two germline ends. Germline values: CDR1 MNHNS, CDR2 SASEGT. The CDR3 runs to 14 residues. The CDR3 is CASSERTGRDEQYF. CDR3 in DNA: TGTGCCAGCAGTGAACGGACAGGGAGGGACGAGCAGTACTTC.

V usage is TRBV3-1 (or the pseudogene TRBV3-2) and J usage is TRBJ2-2, with TRBD1 as a possible D gene (6 bases). The V gene lost 3 bases and the J gene lost 8 bases, with 10 bases spanning the gap. The CDR3 length is 13 residues. CDR1 and CDR2 (germline): LGHDT, YNNKEL (reference sequence). The CDR3 DNA follows: TGTGCCAGCAGCCAGAGCCAGGGGGGGGAGCTGTTTTTT. Protein product: CASSQSQGGELFF.

The chain combines TRBV15 with TRBJ2-2; 7 nucleotides align to TRBD1. Trimming took 2 bases from V and 2 from J; bases not matched to a gene: 11. Looked up from germline, CDR1 is LNHNV and CDR2 is YYDKDF (reference sequence). The CDR3 has 18 amino acids. CDR3 sequence: CATSRLYSTGRNTGELFF. In DNA, the CDR3 is TGTGCCACCAGCAGACTTTACTCGACAGGGAGAAACACCGGGGAGCTGTTTTTT.

The chain is built from TRBV27 and TRBJ1-2; D possibly corresponds to TRBD1 (6 bases). The CDR3 spans 12 residues. The V and J ends lost 4 bases and 7 bases respectively, with 10 bases between them. Germline values: CDR1 MNHEY, CDR2 SMNVEV (reference sequence). Written as DNA, the CDR3 is TGTGCCAGCAGTTGGTCAGGGGTTGGCTACACCTTC. The encoded protein is CASSWSGVGYTF.

The chain is built from TRBV14 and TRBJ2-1, with unresolved D. The CDR3 extends over 16 amino acids. Trimming removed 0 bases at V and 9 bases at J, with 18 bases between. Germline values: CDR1 SGHDN, CDR2 FVKESK. In DNA, the CDR3 is TGTGCCAGCAGCCAAGAAGCCTTTGTCGGGTTGGGTGAGCAGTTCTTC. This encodes CASSQEAFVGLGEQFF.

The V and J genes are TRBV5-1 and TRBJ2-3; 8 bases agree with TRBD2. The CDR3 sequence is 16 residues long. Germline CDR1 reads SGHRS; CDR2 reads YFSETQ. With 2 bases clipped from V and 2 bases from J, the junction kept 7 bases outside the gene matches. The CDR3 DNA reads TGCGCCAGCAGCTTAGGGCGGGGGGCCCACACAGATACGCAGTATTTT. This translates into CASSLGRGAHTDTQYF.

The chain joins TRBV30 to TRBJ1-2; D possibly corresponds to TRBD1 (6 bases). The germline CDR1 and CDR2 sequences are GTSNPN and SVGIG (reference sequence). Trimming took 4 bases from V and 6 from J, leaving 18 bases between them. This CDR3 has 14 amino acids. CDR3 DNA: TGTGCCTGGACTCGATTCGGGGGGCAAGATGGCTACACCTTC. It codes for CAWTRFGGQDGYTF.

The chain links TRBV13 to TRBJ2-7, with TRBD1 matching over 9 bases. The V and J ends lost 0 bases and 4 bases, in that order; junction bases with no gene match: 4. Germline V gene sequence: CDR1 PRHDT, CDR2 FYEKMQ (reference sequence). The CDR3 loop spans 15 amino acids. The CDR3 nucleotides are TGTGCCAGCAGCTTAGGTGGACAGGGGCGATACGAGCAGTACTTC. The encoded protein is CASSLGGQGRYEQYF.

The rearrangement uses TRBV29-1 and TRBJ2-3; possible D gene TRBD1, 7 bases. Trimming cost V 3 bases and J 4 bases, with 17 bases left between them. The CDR3 runs to 15 residues. The germline CDR1 and CDR2 sequences are SQVTM and ANQGSEA. CDR3 residues: CSVETGRGVADTQYF. The CDR3 region has the DNA TGCAGCGTTGAGACCGGCAGGGGGGTGGCAGATACGCAGTATTTT.

This chain uses TRBV5-1 with TRBJ2-7, with D possibly matching TRBD2 (5 bases). Between the trimmed V and J ends, which lost 4 bases and 6 bases, there was a span of 17 bases. The CDR3 extends over 14 amino acids. The germline V gene has CDR1 SGHRS and CDR2 YFSETQ. DNA of the CDR3: TGCGCCAGCAGCACCCGGACTTCAGTCCCCGAGCAGTACTTC. This encodes CASSTRTSVPEQYF.

This sequence joins TRBV7-9 and TRBJ1-2; D is uncertain. This CDR3 has 14 amino acids. Trimming removed 6 bases at V and 3 bases at J, with 14 bases between. The germline V gene encodes CDR1 SEHNR and CDR2 FQNEAQ (reference sequence). In DNA form, the CDR3 reads TGTGCCAGCAGTGGCAGAGGCTTGGACTATGGCTACACCTTC. This encodes CASSGRGLDYGYTF.

The chain couples TRBV9 to TRBJ1-6; D possibly corresponds to TRBD1 (5 bases). Trimming removed 3 bases at V and 11 bases at J, with 12 bases between. The CDR3 has 13 residues. Germline CDR1 and CDR2: SGDLS and YYNGEE. CDR3 protein: CASSAKTDTPLHF. The DNA of the CDR3 is TGTGCCAGCAGCGCTAAGACAGATACACCCCTCCACTTT.

V and J are TRBV6-5 and TRBJ1-4; TRBD1 is a possible D gene (6 bases). This CDR3 has 15 amino acids. From germline, CDR1 is MNHEY and CDR2 SVGAGI. Trimming removed 0 bases from V and 5 bases from J, with 10 bases in between. The CDR3 is CASSYSDRRNEKLFF. CDR3 bases: TGTGCCAGCAGTTACTCGGACAGAAGAAATGAAAAACTGTTTTTT.

In its sample, this clone was seen a few times. This chain joins TRBV7-8 and TRBJ1-1, with TRBD1 matching 7 bases. The trim removed 1 base at V and 5 bases at J, leaving 7 bases unmatched. Looked up from germline, CDR1 is SGHVS and CDR2 is FQNEAQ. CDR3 length equals 15 residues. The CDR3 sequence: CASSLVTGLVTEAFF. The CDR3 DNA sequence: TGTGCCAGCAGCTTAGTGACAGGGTTAGTAACTGAAGCTTTCTTT.

The chain combines TRBV29-1 with TRBJ2-1; maybe TRBD1 (5 bases). Trimming took off 5 bases at V and 9 bases at J, with 11 bases between the two ends. The length of the CDR3 is 11 residues. Germline loops: CDR1 SQVTM, CDR2 ANQGSEA. Here the CDR3 reads CSVYQGSEQFF. CDR3 nucleotides: TGCAGCGTTTATCAGGGAAGTGAGCAGTTCTTC.

The chain links TRBV20-1 to TRBJ2-7; D not resolved. Germline assignment: CDR1 DFQATT and CDR2 SNEGSKA (reference sequence). Trimming shortened V by 6 bases and J by 5 bases, and 11 bases separated the two germline ends. CDR3 length: 11 residues. The CDR3, as DNA: TGCAGTGCCACTCCGAACGACGAGCAGTACTTC. Translation gives CSATPNDEQYF.

This chain links TRBV19 with TRBJ2-4, with D perhaps matching TRBD1 (6 bases). Trimming took 5 bases from V and 7 from J, leaving 15 bases between them. Germline assignment: CDR1 LNHDA and CDR2 SQIVND (reference sequence). The length of the CDR3 is 14 residues. The CDR3 nucleotides are TGTGCCAGTAGTTTCCGGACAGAGAGCAACATTCAGTACTTC. Protein sequence: CASSFRTESNIQYF.

V is TRBV11-2 and J is TRBJ2-7, with 9 bases matching TRBD2. Looked up from germline, CDR1 is SGHAT and CDR2 is FQNNGV. V was pared by 5 bases and J by 0 bases, with 11 bases of the junction left unmatched. CDR3 size: 17 residues. DNA of the CDR3: TGTGCCAGCAGCGTACAAACTAGCGGGTATGGCTCCTACGAGCAGTACTTC. Translating gives CASSVQTSGYGSYEQYF.

The V call is TRBV19, the J call TRBJ2-6, with unresolved D. V gave up 5 bases and J gave up 0 bases, with 14 bases separating them. From germline, CDR1 is LNHDA and CDR2 SQIVND (reference sequence). The CDR3 contains 17 residues. The CDR3 is CASSRHDQLSGANVLTF. The CDR3, as DNA: TGTGCCAGTAGTCGACACGACCAACTCTCTGGGGCCAACGTCCTGACTTTC.

The J gene is TRBJ2-1, the V gene TRBV24-1; 16 nucleotides match TRBD2. With V trimmed by 4 bases and J by 11 bases, 7 bases remained unmatched. The CDR3 is made up of 16 amino acids. CDR1 is KGHDR, CDR2 SFDVKD, per germline. The chain's CDR3 is CATSEAGTSGGGKQFF. As DNA, the CDR3 is TGTGCCACCAGTGAAGCCGGGACTAGCGGGGGGGGAAAGCAGTTCTTC.

The chain employs TRBV18 and TRBJ2-7; D possibly corresponds to TRBD1 (6 bases). Germline lookup yields CDR1 KGHSH and CDR2 LQKENI. Between the trimmed V and J ends, which lost 4 bases and 1 base, there was a span of 8 bases. The CDR3 loop spans 13 amino acids. This CDR3 reads CASSLDSSYEQYF. CDR3 coding DNA: TGTGCCAGCTCACTGGACAGTTCCTACGAGCAGTACTTC.

The V and J genes are TRBV19 and TRBJ2-3, with 9 bases lining up with TRBD2. CDR1 is LNHDA, CDR2 SQIVND, per germline (reference sequence). The V gene end was trimmed by 11 bases and the J gene end by 3 bases; junction bases not matched to a gene: 9. This CDR3 contains 14 residues. The CDR3: CAARESGRTDTQYF. The DNA for the CDR3 is TGTGCCGCGCGGGAAAGCGGGAGGACAGATACGCAGTATTTT.

This clone was picked up a small number of times. The chain joins TRBV7-2 to TRBJ2-7, with 8 bases fitting TRBD2. Trimming removed 5 bases from V and 4 bases from J; junction bases left unmatched: 10. This CDR3 comprises 15 residues. Germline values: CDR1 SGHTA, CDR2 FQGNSA. DNA of the CDR3: TGTGCCAGCAGCCCTTGGGGTAGCGGGGTTTACGAGCAGTACTTC. Its protein is CASSPWGSGVYEQYF.

CDR3 amino acids: CASSPGTGGNEKLFF. CDR3 coding DNA: TGTGCCAGTAGTCCAGGGACAGGGGGAAATGAAAAACTGTTTTTT. This rearrangement joins TRBV19 to TRBJ1-4, with 11 bases that match TRBD1. Germline lookup yields CDR1 LNHDA and CDR2 SQIVND (reference sequence). The CDR3 totals 15 residues. V shed 5 bases, J shed 5 bases, and the junction held 4 bases outside the gene matches. Full variable domain (rest looked up from reference TRBV19 and TRBJ1-4): DGGITQSPKYLFRKEGQNVTLSCEQNLNHDAMYWYRQDPGQGLRLIYYSQIVNDFQKGDIAEGYSVSREKKESFPLTVTSAQKNPTAFYLCASSPGTGGNEKLFFGSGTQLSVL.

The V and J genes are TRBV30 and TRBJ1-1; 8 nucleotides align to TRBD1. Germline CDR1 and CDR2: GTSNPN and SVGIG (reference sequence). CDR3 length: 12 residues. Trimming removed 3 bases from V and 12 bases from J; junction bases left unmatched: 9. CDR3 region: CAWRGQDGSPFF. In DNA, the CDR3 is TGTGCCTGGAGGGGACAGGACGGATCGCCTTTCTTT.

The chain joins TRBV5-1 to TRBJ2-2, with a weak D call TRBD2 (6 bases). The V end was cut by 5 bases, the J end by 4 bases, with 12 bases between. Per the germline V gene, CDR1 is SGHRS and CDR2 is YFSETQ. The CDR3 sequence is 14 residues long. The CDR3 DNA sequence: TGCGCCAGCAGTAGCCTAGCGAGCACCGGGGAGCTGTTTTTT. Amino acid sequence: CASSSLASTGELFF.